These 32 T cell receptor beta chains were sequenced from one sample in a study of T cell responses to AZD1222 COVID-19 vaccine. The protocol was immunoSEQ multiplex PCR, while the TCRdb copy is restricted to in-frame clones and leaves out a portion. In the table there are under 150,000 clones, 92% of which are singletons. Specimen: peripheral blood, collected 28 days after the second AZD1222 dose. These receptors were obtained from an adult who received the AZD1222 COVID-19 vaccine.

The J gene is TRBJ1-2, the V gene TRBV4-1; TRBD1 matches at 12 bases. The length of the CDR3 is 16 residues. V trimming: 0 bases; J trimming: 4 bases; junction bases outside the gene matches: 3. CDR1 and CDR2 (germline): MGHRA, YSYEKL. CDR3 residues: CASSQEWDRGLYGYTF. The DNA of the CDR3 is TGCGCCAGCAGCCAAGAATGGGACAGGGGGCTCTATGGCTACACCTTC.

This chain joins TRBV5-4 and TRBJ1-1, with TRBD1 as a possible D gene (5 bases). V was shortened by 0 bases and J by 1 base, with 10 bases between the two germline ends. CDR3 length: 15 amino acids. The germline V gene has CDR1 SGHNT and CDR2 YYREEE (reference sequence). CDR3 in DNA: TGTGCCAGCAGCTTGGAGGGGCGGGGGAACACTGAAGCTTTCTTT. As protein: CASSLEGRGNTEAFF.

The V call is TRBV18, the J call TRBJ1-1; TRBD1 agrees at 9 bases. After removal of 5 bases from V and 3 bases from J, the junction contained 7 bases not matched to a gene. Germline V lookup: CDR1 KGHSH, CDR2 LQKENI. The CDR3 has 15 amino acids. The CDR3 protein is CASSFDRGLDTEAFF. DNA for the CDR3: TGTGCCAGCTCATTCGACAGGGGGTTAGACACTGAAGCTTTCTTT.

The chain joins TRBV27 to TRBJ2-2, with D tentatively TRBD1 (6 bases). The germline CDR1 and CDR2 sequences are MNHEY and SMNVEV (reference sequence). The CDR3 is 15 amino acids. V shed 5 bases and J shed 4 bases, with 14 bases lying between them. The CDR3 is CASSPPPDSTGELFF. The CDR3 DNA sequence: TGTGCCAGCAGTCCACCTCCGGACAGCACCGGGGAGCTGTTTTTT.

The chain couples TRBV5-1 to TRBJ1-2; D is unclear. Germline-derived CDR1 and CDR2 are SGHRS and YFSETQ. V was cut by 0 bases and J by 3 bases, with 6 bases left in between. This CDR3 is 13 amino acids long. The CDR3 coding sequence is TGCGCCAGCAGCTTGGGGACGGACTATGGCTACACCTTC. It yields the protein CASSLGTDYGYTF.

This chain links TRBV19 with TRBJ1-4; the D is unclear. CDR1 and CDR2 (germline): LNHDA, SQIVND (reference sequence). V lost 1 base and J 9 bases, leaving 6 bases between the germline ends. The CDR3 loop spans 12 amino acids. The CDR3: CASSIAGQKLFF. The CDR3 nucleotides are TGTGCCAGTAGTATAGCCGGACAAAAACTGTTTTTT.

The sample holds one count of this clone. This chain uses TRBV18 with TRBJ1-1; unclear D gene. Looked up from germline, CDR1 is KGHSH and CDR2 is LQKENI. The ends were cut back, 1 base at V and 5 bases at J, with 14 bases in the middle. This CDR3 region has 15 residues. CDR3 DNA: TGTGCCAGCTCACCACGTGAAACACCCGGTACTGAAGCTTTCTTT. Residues: CASSPRETPGTEAFF.

This chain connects TRBV28 to TRBJ1-5; 7 bases agree with TRBD1. CDR1 and CDR2 from the germline V gene are MDHEN and SYDVKM. J lost 6 bases, V lost 6 bases, and 11 bases had no gene match. This CDR3 contains 15 residues. CDR3 sequence: CASSLETGWFQPQHF. The CDR3 nucleotides read TGTGCCAGCAGCCTGGAGACAGGGTGGTTTCAGCCCCAGCATTTT.

The rearrangement joins TRBV3-1 (or the pseudogene TRBV3-2) to TRBJ2-3; D gene uncertain. The germline V gene encodes CDR1 LGHDT and CDR2 YNNKEL (reference sequence). The CDR3 totals 13 residues. V was shortened by 6 bases and J by 3 bases, with 10 bases between the two germline ends. As DNA, the CDR3 is TGTGCCAGCAGGGGATCCCATACAGATACGCAGTATTTT. Translating gives CASRGSHTDTQYF.

The chain combines TRBV24-1 with TRBJ1-1; D perhaps matches TRBD1 (5 bases). Germline-derived CDR1 and CDR2 are KGHDR and SFDVKD. This CDR3 is 12 amino acids long. V was pared by 8 bases and J by 1 base, with 7 bases between. The CDR3 here is CATMDKNTEAFF. The CDR3 coding sequence is TGTGCCACCATGGACAAGAACACTGAAGCTTTCTTT.

J is TRBJ2-7 and V is TRBV6-1, with D perhaps TRBD1 (6 bases). CDR3 size: 14 residues. In germline, CDR1 is MNHNS, CDR2 SASEGT. V shed 2 bases and J shed 0 bases, with 8 bases lying between them. The CDR3 nucleotides are TGTGCCAGCAGTGAAATGGACAGCTCCTACGAGCAGTACGTC. This translates into CASSEMDSSYEQYV.

The rearrangement uses TRBV9 and TRBJ1-5; 11 bases fit TRBD1. Trimming at V came to 2 bases and at J to 6 bases, leaving 4 bases not matched to a gene. This CDR3 has 15 amino acids. Germline-derived CDR1 and CDR2 are SGDLS and YYNGEE. The CDR3 is CASSVGDRGSQPQHF. The CDR3 region has the DNA TGTGCCAGCAGCGTGGGGGACAGGGGGAGTCAGCCCCAGCATTTT.

This chain connects TRBV18 to TRBJ2-5; TRBD1 aligns across 8 bases. V was pared by 3 bases and J by 5 bases, with 17 bases of the junction left unmatched. CDR1 and CDR2 from the germline V gene are KGHSH and LQKENI. The CDR3 consists of 18 residues. This CDR3 reads CASSPASTGGYSLETQYF. CDR3 sequence (DNA): TGTGCCAGCTCACCGGCTTCTACAGGGGGGTATAGCTTGGAGACCCAGTACTTC.

The chain is built from TRBV7-9 and TRBJ1-3; D may be TRBD1 (5 bases). Germline CDR1 and CDR2: SEHNR and FQNEAQ (reference sequence). Trimming stripped 5 bases from V and 4 bases from J, with 15 bases between. The CDR3 is made up of 15 amino acids. The chain's CDR3 is CASSRAGRLGNTIYF. As DNA, the CDR3 is TGTGCCAGCAGCCGAGCGGGGCGCCTAGGAAACACCATATATTTT.

The V and J genes are TRBV14 and TRBJ1-2; D perhaps matches TRBD1 (6 bases). Germline assignment: CDR1 SGHDN and CDR2 FVKESK. V shed 5 bases and J shed 4 bases, with 20 bases lying between them. The length of the CDR3 is 16 residues. CDR3: CASSSSRTGSLYGYTF. Written as DNA, the CDR3 is TGTGCCAGCAGCTCAAGTCGAACAGGGTCCCTCTATGGCTACACCTTC.

The V gene is TRBV3-1 (or the pseudogene TRBV3-2), the J gene TRBJ1-1; D is unclear. CDR1 is LGHDT and CDR2 is YNNKEL in the germline V gene (reference sequence). This CDR3 contains 11 residues. V lost 0 bases, J lost 11 bases, and 7 bases lay in between. CDR3 sequence: CASSQDGVAFF. The CDR3 region has the DNA TGTGCCAGCAGCCAAGACGGGGTCGCTTTCTTT.

The rearrangement joins TRBV3-1 (or the pseudogene TRBV3-2) to TRBJ1-1, with unresolved D. The CDR3 length is 14 residues. Germline assignment: CDR1 LGHDT and CDR2 YNNKEL (reference sequence). Trimming took 0 bases from V and 6 from J, leaving 11 bases between them. The DNA for the CDR3 is TGTGCCAGCAGCCAAGATTTAAAGGACCCTGAAGCTTTCTTT. It is translated as CASSQDLKDPEAFF.

The J gene is TRBJ1-1, the V gene TRBV5-5; D call uncertain. The CDR3 loop spans 16 amino acids. The V gene's germline CDR1 is SGHKS and CDR2 YYEKEE (reference sequence). V gave up 4 bases and J gave up 3 bases, with 19 bases separating them. This CDR3 reads CASSRSWVGMDTEAFF. The CDR3 DNA sequence: TGTGCCAGCAGCCGAAGTTGGGTAGGGATGGACACTGAAGCTTTCTTT.

This sequence joins TRBV28 and TRBJ1-2; D perhaps matches TRBD1 (6 bases). This CDR3 is built from 16 residues. V gave up 3 bases and J gave up 2 bases, with 16 bases separating them. In germline, CDR1 is MDHEN, CDR2 SYDVKM. CDR3 sequence (DNA): TGTGCCAGCAGTTTCTCTAGGACAGACCTAAACTATGGCTACACCTTC. The encoded protein is CASSFSRTDLNYGYTF.

This chain joins TRBV19 and TRBJ1-1; D is undetermined. The CDR3 runs 12 residues. Germline V CDR1 and CDR2: LNHDA, SQIVND (reference sequence). Trimming pared 8 bases from V and 7 bases from J, leaving 14 bases between. The CDR3 sequence: CASAFSGGEAFF. The DNA of the CDR3 is TGTGCCAGTGCTTTTTCGGGCGGTGAAGCTTTCTTT.

V usage is TRBV29-1 and J usage is TRBJ2-7; D remains unclear. The CDR3 sequence is 14 residues long. The germline V gene encodes CDR1 SQVTM and CDR2 ANQGSEA. Trimming removed 8 bases from V and 0 bases from J, with 17 bases in between. The CDR3 here is CSFLDARTSYEQYV. CDR3 nucleotides: TGCAGCTTCTTGGACGCGAGGACCTCCTACGAGCAGTACGTC.

Comments on this clone: The same CDR3 arises from other DNA sequences in this sample as well. V gene TRBV7-3 combines with J gene TRBJ1-1; a weak D match, TRBD1 (6 bases). V was pared by 3 bases and J by 1 base, with 9 bases between. There are 14 residues in the CDR3. Germline values: CDR1 SGHTA, CDR2 FQGTGA. The CDR3 loop reads CASSLTGGNTEAFF. CDR3 nucleotides: TGTGCCAGCAGCTTGACAGGCGGGAACACTGAAGCTTTCTTT.

The chain joins TRBV19 to TRBJ2-1, with TRBD1 matching 8 bases. The length of the CDR3 is 13 residues. V shed 3 bases and J 7 bases; nucleotides not matched to a gene: 2. Germline V CDR1 and CDR2: LNHDA, SQIVND (reference sequence). CDR3: CASSIQGANEQFF. As DNA, the CDR3 is TGTGCCAGTAGTATCCAGGGGGCGAATGAGCAGTTCTTC.

The rearrangement joins TRBV28 to TRBJ2-7, with D perhaps TRBD1 or TRBD2 (5 bases each). The CDR3 has 14 amino acids. The V end lost 3 bases, the J end lost 3 bases, and 12 bases lay between the germline ends. Germline loops: CDR1 MDHEN, CDR2 SYDVKM. The CDR3 region has the DNA TGTGCCAGCAGTTTGTGGGACCGATACTACGAGCAGTACGTC. Protein product: CASSLWDRYYEQYV.

This chain links TRBV20-1 with TRBJ2-5; perhaps TRBD2 as D (7 bases). This CDR3 spans 14 amino acids. CDR1 is DFQATT, CDR2 SNEGSKA, per germline (reference sequence). The V and J ends lost 3 bases and 3 bases respectively, with 14 bases between them. The CDR3 DNA follows: TGCAGTGCTAGTGAGGGGGGGGCCAAAGAGACCCAGTACTTC. Its translation is CSASEGGAKETQYF.

This chain joins TRBV7-9 and TRBJ2-2; 9 nucleotides align to TRBD1. Germline CDR1 reads SEHNR; CDR2 reads FQNEAQ (reference sequence). This CDR3 is built from 16 residues. J gave up 7 bases and V 6 bases, and 12 bases lay outside the gene matches. CDR3 bases: TGTGCCAGCAGGGAAGCACAGGGGGCGCAAGTCGGGGAGCTGTTTTTT. Residues: CASREAQGAQVGELFF.

This clone was detected only once. The gene calls are TRBV12-3 or TRBV12-4 and TRBJ1-2; 7 bases are shared with TRBD1. The length of the CDR3 is 13 residues. V trimming: 6 bases; J trimming: 6 bases; junction bases outside the gene matches: 7. The CDR3 sequence: CASRTQGKNGYTF. In DNA form, the CDR3 reads TGTGCCAGCAGAACACAGGGGAAAAATGGCTACACCTTC.

This sequence joins TRBV5-1 and TRBJ1-2, with 7 positions matching TRBD1. The CDR3 loop spans 14 amino acids. V lost 4 bases, J lost 4 bases, and 7 bases stayed unmatched. Germline V lookup: CDR1 SGHRS, CDR2 YFSETQ. CDR3 in amino acids: CASSPSGTVYGYTF. The CDR3 DNA reads TGCGCCAGCAGCCCGTCCGGGACAGTCTATGGCTACACCTTC.

V usage is TRBV9 and J usage is TRBJ1-1; D remains ambiguous. The CDR3 is made up of 14 amino acids. Germline V gene lookup returns CDR1 SGDLS and CDR2 YYNGEE. Trimming cost V 0 bases and J 4 bases, with 10 bases left between them. CDR3 bases: TGTGCCAGCAGCGTAGACCCTATGGGCACTGAAGCTTTCTTT. It encodes CASSVDPMGTEAFF.

The chain links TRBV28 to TRBJ2-5; weak D call: TRBD2 (6 bases). The germline V and J ends were trimmed by 2 bases and 5 bases, with 9 bases remaining between them. The CDR3 contains 13 residues. Germline V gene lookup returns CDR1 MDHEN and CDR2 SYDVKM. The CDR3 sequence is CASSLPGGETQYF. The CDR3 DNA reads TGTGCCAGCAGTTTACCAGGAGGGGAGACCCAGTACTTC.

J is TRBJ2-3 and V is TRBV30; perhaps TRBD2 as D (6 bases). Trimming pared 3 bases from V and 4 bases from J, leaving 14 bases between. Germline CDR1 is GTSNPN and CDR2 is SVGIG (reference sequence). The CDR3 is 14 residues long. The CDR3: CAWSRDSGADTQYF. DNA for the CDR3: TGTGCCTGGAGCCGCGATTCGGGAGCAGATACGCAGTATTTT.

The chain uses TRBV3-1 (or the pseudogene TRBV3-2) and TRBJ2-3, with D possibly matching TRBD2 (6 bases). Trimming removed 1 base at V and 6 bases at J, with 17 bases between. The CDR3 length is 16 residues. From germline, CDR1 is LGHDT and CDR2 YNNKEL (reference sequence). CDR3 residues: CASSQGLGAAGDTQYF. Here the CDR3 DNA reads TGTGCCAGCAGCCAAGGCCTGGGCGCCGCGGGGGATACGCAGTATTTT.